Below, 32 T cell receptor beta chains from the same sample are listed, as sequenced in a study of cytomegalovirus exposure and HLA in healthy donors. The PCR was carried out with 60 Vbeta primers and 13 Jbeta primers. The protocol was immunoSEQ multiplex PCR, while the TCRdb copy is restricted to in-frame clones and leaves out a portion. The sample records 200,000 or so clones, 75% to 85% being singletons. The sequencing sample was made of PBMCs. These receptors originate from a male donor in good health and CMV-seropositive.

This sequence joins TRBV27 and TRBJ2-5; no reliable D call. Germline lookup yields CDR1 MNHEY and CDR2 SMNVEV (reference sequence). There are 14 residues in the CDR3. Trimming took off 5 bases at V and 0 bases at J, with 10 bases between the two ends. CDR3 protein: CASSLRFYQETQYF. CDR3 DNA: TGTGCCAGCAGTCTGAGATTCTACCAAGAGACCCAGTACTTC.

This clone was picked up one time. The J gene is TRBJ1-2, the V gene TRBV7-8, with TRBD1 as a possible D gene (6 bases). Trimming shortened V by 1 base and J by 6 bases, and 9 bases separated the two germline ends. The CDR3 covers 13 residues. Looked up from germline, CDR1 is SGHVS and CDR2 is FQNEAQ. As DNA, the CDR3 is TGTGCCAGCAGCTTAGACAGGGTCGATGGCTACACCTTC. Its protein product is CASSLDRVDGYTF.

The CDR3 spells CASSTRQGGDTQYF. CDR3 coding DNA: TGCGCCAGCAGTACCCGACAGGGGGGAGATACGCAGTATTTT. The chain couples TRBV4-3 to TRBJ2-3; TRBD1 matches at 9 bases. J gave up 5 bases and V 6 bases, and 6 bases lay outside the gene matches. CDR1 and CDR2 (germline): LGHNA, YSLEER. The CDR3 length is 14 residues.

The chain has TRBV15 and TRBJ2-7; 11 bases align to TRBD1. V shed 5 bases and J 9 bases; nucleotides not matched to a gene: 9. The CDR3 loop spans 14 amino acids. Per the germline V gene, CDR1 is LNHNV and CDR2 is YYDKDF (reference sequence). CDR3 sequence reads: CATSPDRGQIGQYF. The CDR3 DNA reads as TGTGCCACCAGCCCGGACAGGGGGCAAATTGGGCAGTACTTC.

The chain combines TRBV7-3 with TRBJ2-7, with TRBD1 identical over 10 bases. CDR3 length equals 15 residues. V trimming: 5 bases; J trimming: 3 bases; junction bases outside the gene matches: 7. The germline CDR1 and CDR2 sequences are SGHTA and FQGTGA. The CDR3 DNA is TGTGCCAGCAGCCCGAGCAGGGACAGGGGCTACGAGCAGTACTTC. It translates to CASSPSRDRGYEQYF.

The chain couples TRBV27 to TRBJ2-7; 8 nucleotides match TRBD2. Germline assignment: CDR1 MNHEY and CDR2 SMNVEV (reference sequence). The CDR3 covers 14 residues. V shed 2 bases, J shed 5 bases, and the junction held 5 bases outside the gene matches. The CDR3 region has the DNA TGTGCCAGCAGTTTAGCGGGAGGTCTGAACGAGCAGTACTTC. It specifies CASSLAGGLNEQYF.

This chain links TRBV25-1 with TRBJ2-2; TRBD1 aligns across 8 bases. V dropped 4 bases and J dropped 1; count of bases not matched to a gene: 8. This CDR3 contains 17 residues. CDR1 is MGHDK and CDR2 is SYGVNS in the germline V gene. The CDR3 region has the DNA TGTGCCAGCAGTGGATATACCGGGACAGGGAACACCGGGGAGCTGTTTTTT. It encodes CASSGYTGTGNTGELFF.

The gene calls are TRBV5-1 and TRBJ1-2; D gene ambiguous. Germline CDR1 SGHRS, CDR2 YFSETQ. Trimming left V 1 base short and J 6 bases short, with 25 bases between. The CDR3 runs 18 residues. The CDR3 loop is CASSLSPYLLGSRDGYTF. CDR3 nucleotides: TGCGCCAGCAGCTTGTCTCCCTACCTTCTTGGCAGCCGGGATGGCTACACCTTC.

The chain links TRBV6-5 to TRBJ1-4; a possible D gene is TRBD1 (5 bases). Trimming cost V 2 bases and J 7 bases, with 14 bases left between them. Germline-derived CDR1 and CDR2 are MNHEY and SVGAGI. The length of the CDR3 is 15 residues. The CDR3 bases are TGTGCCAGCAGTTACCAAAGGGGTCTCGGTGAAAAACTGTTTTTT. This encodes CASSYQRGLGEKLFF.

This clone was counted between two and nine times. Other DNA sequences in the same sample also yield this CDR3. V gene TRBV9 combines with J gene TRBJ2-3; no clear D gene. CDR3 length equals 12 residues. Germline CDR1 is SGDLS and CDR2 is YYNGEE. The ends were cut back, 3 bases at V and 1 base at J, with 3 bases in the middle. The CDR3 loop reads CASSAGTDTQYF. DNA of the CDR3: TGTGCCAGCAGCGCCGGCACAGATACGCAGTATTTT.

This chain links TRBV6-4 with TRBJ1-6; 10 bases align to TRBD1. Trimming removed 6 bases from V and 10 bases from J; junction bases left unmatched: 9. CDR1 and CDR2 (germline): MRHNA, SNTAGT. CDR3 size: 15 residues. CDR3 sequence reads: CASRVSTGGLSPLHF. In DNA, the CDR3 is TGTGCCAGCAGGGTTTCGACAGGGGGCCTCTCACCCCTCCACTTT.

The CDR3 DNA follows: TGTGCCAGCAGCGGCCCTACAGGGGGCGCCGGGGAGCTGTTTTTT. Translated: CASSGPTGGAGELFF. The chain carries TRBV9 and TRBJ2-2; TRBD1 aligns across 9 bases. CDR1 is SGDLS, CDR2 YYNGEE, per germline. Losses at the gene ends were 3 bases for V and 6 bases for J; bases not matched to a gene: 6. This CDR3 region has 15 residues.

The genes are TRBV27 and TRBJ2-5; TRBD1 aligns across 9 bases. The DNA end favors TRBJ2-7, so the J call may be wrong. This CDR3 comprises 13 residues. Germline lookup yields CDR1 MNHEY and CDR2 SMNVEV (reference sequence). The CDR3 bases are TGTGCCAGCAACCCGACAGGGGGCTACGAGCAGTACTTC. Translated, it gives CASNPTGGYEQYF.

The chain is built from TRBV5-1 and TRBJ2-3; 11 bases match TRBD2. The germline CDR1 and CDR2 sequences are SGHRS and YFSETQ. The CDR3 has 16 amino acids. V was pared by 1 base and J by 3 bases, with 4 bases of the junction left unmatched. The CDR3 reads CASSLRASGGTDTQYF. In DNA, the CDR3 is TGCGCCAGCAGCTTGCGGGCTAGCGGGGGGACAGATACGCAGTATTTT.

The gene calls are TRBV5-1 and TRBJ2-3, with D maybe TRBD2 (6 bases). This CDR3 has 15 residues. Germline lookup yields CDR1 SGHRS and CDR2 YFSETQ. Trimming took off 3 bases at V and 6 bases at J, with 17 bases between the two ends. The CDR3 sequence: CASSSGTRPYDTQYF. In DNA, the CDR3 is TGCGCCAGCAGCTCCGGGACTCGGCCATACGATACGCAGTATTTT.

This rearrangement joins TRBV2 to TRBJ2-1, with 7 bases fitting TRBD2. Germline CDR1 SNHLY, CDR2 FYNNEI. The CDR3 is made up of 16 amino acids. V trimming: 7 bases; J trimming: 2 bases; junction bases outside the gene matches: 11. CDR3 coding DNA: TGTGCCAGCACCCGTACTCGGGGGGTTACCTACAATGAGCAGTTCTTC. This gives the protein CASTRTRGVTYNEQFF. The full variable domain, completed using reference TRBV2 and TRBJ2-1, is EPEVTQTPSHQVTQMGQEVILRCVPISNHLYFYWYRQILGQKVEFLVSFYNNEISEKSEIFDDQFSVERPDGSNFTLKIRSTKLEDSAMYFCASTRTRGVTYNEQFFGPGTRLTVL.

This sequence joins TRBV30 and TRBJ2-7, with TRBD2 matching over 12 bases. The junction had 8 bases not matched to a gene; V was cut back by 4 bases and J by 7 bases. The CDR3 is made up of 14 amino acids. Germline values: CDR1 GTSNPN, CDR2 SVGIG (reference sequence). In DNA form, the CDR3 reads TGTGCCTGGAACAGACTAGCGGGAGCGGAGGAGCAGTACTTC. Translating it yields CAWNRLAGAEEQYF.

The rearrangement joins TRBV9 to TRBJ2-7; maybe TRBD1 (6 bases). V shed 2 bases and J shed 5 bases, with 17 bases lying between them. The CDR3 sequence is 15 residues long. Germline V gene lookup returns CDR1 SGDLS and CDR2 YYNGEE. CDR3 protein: CASSVGEWGPDEQYF. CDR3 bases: TGTGCCAGCAGCGTGGGGGAGTGGGGGCCTGACGAGCAGTACTTC. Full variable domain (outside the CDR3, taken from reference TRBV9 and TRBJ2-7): DSGVTQTPKHLITATGQRVTLRCSPRSGDLSVYWYQQSLDQGLQFLIQYYNGEERAKGNILERFSAQQFPDLHSELNLSSLELGDSALYFCASSVGEWGPDEQYFGPGTRLTVT.

The CDR3 nucleotides are TGCAGCGTTGTGGCCGGGGCCAAAAACATTCAGTACTTC. Translation gives CSVVAGAKNIQYF. The V gene is TRBV29-1, the J gene TRBJ2-4; D not certain. CDR1 and CDR2 from the germline V gene are SQVTM and ANQGSEA. The CDR3 totals 13 residues. V was clipped by 4 bases and J by 1 base, with 8 bases between them.

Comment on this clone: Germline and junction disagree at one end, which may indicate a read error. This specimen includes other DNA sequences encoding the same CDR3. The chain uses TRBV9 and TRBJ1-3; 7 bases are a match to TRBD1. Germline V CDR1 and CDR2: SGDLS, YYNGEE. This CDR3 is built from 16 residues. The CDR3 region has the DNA TGTGCCAGCAGCGCGGGACAGCTCGGCCCTGGAAACACTATATATTTT. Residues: CASSAGQLGPGNTIYF.

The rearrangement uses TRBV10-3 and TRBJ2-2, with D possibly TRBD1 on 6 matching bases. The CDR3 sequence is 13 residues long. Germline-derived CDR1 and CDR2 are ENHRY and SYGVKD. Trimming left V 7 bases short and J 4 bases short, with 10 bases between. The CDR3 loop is CAIKEGGTGELFF. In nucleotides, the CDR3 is TGTGCCATCAAGGAAGGGGGCACCGGGGAGCTGTTTTTT.

The DNA for the CDR3 is TGTGCCAGCATGACAGGGGCCAACTATGGCTACACCTTC. Translation: CASMTGANYGYTF. This chain joins TRBV6-6 and TRBJ1-2; 8 nucleotides match TRBD1. J lost 2 bases, V lost 7 bases, and 3 bases had no gene match. This CDR3 has 13 amino acids. The germline CDR1 and CDR2 sequences are MNHNY and SVGAGI (reference sequence).

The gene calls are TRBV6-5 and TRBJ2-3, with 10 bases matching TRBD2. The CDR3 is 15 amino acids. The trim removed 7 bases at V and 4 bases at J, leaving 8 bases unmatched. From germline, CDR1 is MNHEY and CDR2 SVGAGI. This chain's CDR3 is CASIRTSGASDTQYF. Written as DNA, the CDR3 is TGTGCCAGCATTCGTACTAGCGGGGCGTCAGATACGCAGTATTTT.

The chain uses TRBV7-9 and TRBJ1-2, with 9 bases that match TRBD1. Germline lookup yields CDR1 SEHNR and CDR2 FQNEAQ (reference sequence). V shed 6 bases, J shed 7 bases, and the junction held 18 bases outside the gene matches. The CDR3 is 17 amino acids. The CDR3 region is CASSSGTPGQGYVGYTF. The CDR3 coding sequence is TGTGCCAGCAGTTCGGGGACTCCGGGACAGGGATACGTTGGCTACACCTTC. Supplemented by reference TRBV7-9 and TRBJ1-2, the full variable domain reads DTGVSQNPRHKITKRGQNVTFRCDPISEHNRLYWYRQTLGQGPEFLTYFQNEAQLEKSRLLSDRFSAERPKGSFSTLEIQRTEQGDSAMYLCASSSGTPGQGYVGYTFGSGTRLTVV.

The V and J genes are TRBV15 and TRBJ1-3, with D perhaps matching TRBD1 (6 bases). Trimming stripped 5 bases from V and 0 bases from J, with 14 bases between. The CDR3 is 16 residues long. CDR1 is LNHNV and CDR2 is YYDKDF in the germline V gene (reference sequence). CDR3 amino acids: CATSAITGLSGNTIYF. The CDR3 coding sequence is TGTGCCACCAGCGCAATAACAGGGCTCTCTGGAAACACCATATATTTT.

The CDR3 protein is CASSPPTGTGGSEQYF. CDR3 nucleotides: TGTGCCAGCTCACCACCTACAGGGACCGGCGGGAGCGAGCAGTACTTC. The rearrangement joins TRBV18 to TRBJ2-7, with D possibly being TRBD2 (7 bases). In germline, CDR1 is KGHSH, CDR2 LQKENI. V was cut by 0 bases and J by 6 bases, with 18 bases left in between. The CDR3 runs 16 residues.

The CDR3, as DNA: TGTGCCAGCAGCTTCCAGGGGGATGAGCAGTTCTTC. Translation: CASSFQGDEQFF. The chain joins TRBV11-3 to TRBJ2-1; 7 bases are a match to TRBD1. The CDR3 is 12 residues long. Trimming at V came to 3 bases and at J to 8 bases, leaving 1 base not matched to a gene. Germline assignment: CDR1 SGHNT and CDR2 YENEEA.

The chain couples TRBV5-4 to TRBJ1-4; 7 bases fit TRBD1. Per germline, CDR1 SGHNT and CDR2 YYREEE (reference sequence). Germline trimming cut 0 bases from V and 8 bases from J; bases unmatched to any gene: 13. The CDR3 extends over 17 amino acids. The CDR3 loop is CASSLGQGNAVYEKLFF. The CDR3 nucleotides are TGTGCCAGCAGCTTGGGACAGGGCAATGCAGTCTACGAAAAACTGTTTTTT.

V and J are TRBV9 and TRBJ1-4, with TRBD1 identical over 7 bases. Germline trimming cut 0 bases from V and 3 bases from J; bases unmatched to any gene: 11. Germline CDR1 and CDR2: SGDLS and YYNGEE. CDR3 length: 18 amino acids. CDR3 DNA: TGTGCCAGCAGCGTAGCTCCAGGGGGGTCGATAGCTAATGAAAAACTGTTTTTT. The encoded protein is CASSVAPGGSIANEKLFF.

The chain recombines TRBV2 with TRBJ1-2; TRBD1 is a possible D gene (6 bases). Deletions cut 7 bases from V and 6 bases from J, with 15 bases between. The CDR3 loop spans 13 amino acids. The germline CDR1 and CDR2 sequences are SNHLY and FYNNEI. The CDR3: CASIQGYENGYTF. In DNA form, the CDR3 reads TGTGCCAGCATTCAGGGGTACGAGAATGGCTACACCTTC.

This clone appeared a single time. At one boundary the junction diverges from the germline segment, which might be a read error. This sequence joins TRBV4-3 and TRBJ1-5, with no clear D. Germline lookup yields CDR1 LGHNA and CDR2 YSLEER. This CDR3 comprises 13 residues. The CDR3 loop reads CASSQSSTQPQHF. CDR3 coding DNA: TGCGCCAGCAGCCAATCAAGCACTCAGCCCCAGCATTTT.

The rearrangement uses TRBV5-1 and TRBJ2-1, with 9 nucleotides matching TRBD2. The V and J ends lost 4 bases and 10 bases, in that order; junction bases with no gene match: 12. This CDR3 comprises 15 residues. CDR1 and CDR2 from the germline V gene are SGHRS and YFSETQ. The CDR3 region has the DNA TGCGCCAGCAGCCCCGGGTCAGGGACTAGCTCGGAGCAGTTCTTC. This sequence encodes CASSPGSGTSSEQFF.